This T cell receptor (beta chain) was sequenced for a study of cytomegalovirus exposure and HLA in healthy donors. Study observations and caveats: Researchers counted roughly 150 TCR beta chains as cytomegalovirus-associated. Using the classifier, cytomegalovirus status was reportedly diagnosed with high specificity and sensitivity. Whilst most TCR sequences proved rare, a subset of public TCRs occurred across many donors. The CMV antigen specificity of a few CMV-associated chains was confirmed through in vitro analysis.

The repertoire was sequenced with immunoSEQ multiplex PCR; TCRdb's copy has only in-frame clones and lacks some. The table includes some 140,000 clones, about 80% detected once. In the case of this clone: Its antigen is as yet unknown.

This TCR came from a man aged 25 to 40 in good health and CMV-seropositive. Input material: PBMCs.

For the CDR3, the DNA is TGTGCCAGCAGTGTGATCGGCTCTGGAAACACCATATATTTT. Protein sequence: CASSVIGSGNTIYF. V gene TRBV2 combines with J gene TRBJ1-3; D gene ambiguous. Per germline, CDR1 SNHLY and CDR2 FYNNEI. Trimming took 4 bases from V and 0 from J, leaving 7 bases between them. There are 14 residues in the CDR3.